The 31 T cell receptor beta chains presented below share a single source sample, sequenced in a study of OX40 agonist ivuxolimab in advanced cancers. Library preparation was by the immunoSEQ multiplex PCR assay. TCRdb re-hosts the immuneACCESS table, in-frame sequences only. Its copies lack some clones; in the studies checked, an unresolved V gene accounts for under half of them, and the cause for the rest is not known. In all, the sample holds nearly 50,000 clones, and approximately 91% of those were seen once. The ten top clones hold less than 0.75% of the sample. The sequenced sample was CD4+ or CD8+ T cells sorted from blood, obtained in a trial of the OX40 agonist ivuxolimab. The receptors originated from an adult with an advanced solid tumor such as melanoma, head and neck, liver or kidney cancer.

The chain recombines TRBV27 with TRBJ1-2; D perhaps matches TRBD1 (6 bases). Trimming removed 5 bases from V and 0 bases from J, with 19 bases in between. CDR1 and CDR2 from the germline V gene are MNHEY and SMNVEV (reference sequence). This CDR3 region has 17 residues. CDR3 amino acids: CASSRQGGMWSNYGYTF. CDR3 DNA: TGTGCCAGCAGTCGCCAAGGGGGTATGTGGTCTAACTATGGCTACACCTTC.

The chain links TRBV9 to TRBJ2-3; 7 nucleotides align to TRBD2. Germline lookup yields CDR1 SGDLS and CDR2 YYNGEE. There are 15 residues in the CDR3. The trim removed 0 bases at V and 2 bases at J, leaving 3 bases unmatched. The CDR3 loop is CASSVVSGITDTQYF. The DNA of the CDR3 is TGTGCCAGCAGCGTAGTAAGCGGGATCACAGATACGCAGTATTTT. Variable domain in full (rest from reference TRBV9 and TRBJ2-3): DSGVTQTPKHLITATGQRVTLRCSPRSGDLSVYWYQQSLDQGLQFLIQYYNGEERAKGNILERFSAQQFPDLHSELNLSSLELGDSALYFCASSVVSGITDTQYFGPGTRLTVL.

The rearrangement links TRBV14 to TRBJ1-1; D remains ambiguous. V dropped 7 bases and J dropped 4 bases, with 13 bases sitting between them. This CDR3 has 13 residues. In germline, CDR1 is SGHDN, CDR2 FVKESK. CDR3 nucleotides: TGTGCCAGCACCGAAAATAGCGGCACTGAAGCTTTCTTT. Its protein is CASTENSGTEAFF.

This rearrangement joins TRBV30 to TRBJ2-4, with 8 bases identical to TRBD2. This CDR3 is built from 16 residues. Germline V CDR1 and CDR2: GTSNPN, SVGIG (reference sequence). With 2 bases clipped from V and 7 bases from J, the junction kept 13 bases outside the gene matches. This CDR3 is CAWSTETGGPSNIQYF. The CDR3 DNA sequence: TGTGCCTGGAGTACGGAAACGGGAGGGCCCTCGAACATTCAGTACTTC.

This chain uses TRBV29-1 with TRBJ2-1; D is perhaps TRBD1 (6 bases). The CDR3 loop spans 13 amino acids. V lost 7 bases and J lost 2, with 12 bases in between. CDR1 and CDR2 (germline): SQVTM, ANQGSEA. Here the CDR3 reads CSAEDSPYNEQFF. The CDR3 DNA reads as TGCAGCGCCGAGGACAGCCCCTACAATGAGCAGTTCTTC.

The gene calls are TRBV19 and TRBJ2-7; D ambiguous. V lost 7 bases, J lost 0 bases, and 13 bases lay in between. This CDR3 has 14 amino acids. The germline gives CDR1 LNHDA, CDR2 SQIVND (reference sequence). Here the CDR3 reads CASKKDSDSYEQYF. As DNA, the CDR3 is TGTGCCAGTAAAAAAGACTCCGACTCCTACGAGCAGTACTTC.

The chain uses TRBV30 and TRBJ2-3, with 9 bases lining up with TRBD2. Unmatched junction bases numbered 4, after V lost 4 bases and J lost 2 bases. This CDR3 is 14 amino acids long. Germline V gives CDR1 GTSNPN, CDR2 SVGIG (reference sequence). The CDR3 region has the DNA TGTGCCTGGATCCTAGCGGGAAACACAGATACGCAGTATTTT. Protein: CAWILAGNTDTQYF.

V usage is TRBV6-5 and J usage is TRBJ2-2; D unclear. V was trimmed by 2 bases and J by 2 bases, leaving 6 bases between them. CDR1 MNHEY and CDR2 SVGAGI come from the germline V gene. This CDR3 is built from 14 residues. CDR3 sequence (DNA): TGTGCCAGCAGTTACGGCTTCAACACCGGGGAGCTGTTTTTT. Protein: CASSYGFNTGELFF.

The count of this clone is one. This rearrangement joins TRBV28 to TRBJ2-3, with 8 bases matching TRBD2. This CDR3 comprises 19 residues. From germline, CDR1 is MDHEN and CDR2 SYDVKM. Losses at the gene ends were 7 bases for V and 0 bases for J; bases not matched to a gene: 18. The CDR3 region is CASTPLVSGSGRSTDTQYF. CDR3 sequence (DNA): TGTGCCAGCACCCCTTTGGTCAGCGGGAGTGGGCGTAGCACAGATACGCAGTATTTT. Combining the CDR3 with reference TRBV28 and TRBJ2-3 gives the whole variable domain DVKVTQSSRYLVKRTGEKVFLECVQDMDHENMFWYRQDPGLGLRLIYFSYDVKMKEKGDIPEGYSVSREKKERFSLILESASTNQTSMYLCASTPLVSGSGRSTDTQYFGPGTRLTVL.

Of note for this clone: Mismatch with germline at one junction end may stem from a read error. The chain has TRBV5-4 and TRBJ2-5; 8 nucleotides match TRBD2. Germline loops: CDR1 SGHNT, CDR2 YYREEE (reference sequence). This CDR3 region has 13 residues. The CDR3 loop is CAASGREDLISHF. CDR3 nucleotide sequence: TGTGCCGCCTCCGGGCGGGAGGACCTCATCTCACACTTC.

The chain is built from TRBV6-5 and TRBJ1-3; 7 bases are a match to TRBD1. Germline CDR1 MNHEY, CDR2 SVGAGI. The CDR3 covers 13 residues. Trimming removed 6 bases from V and 4 bases from J; junction bases left unmatched: 3. CDR3 in amino acids: CASRPGQGNTIYF. As DNA, the CDR3 is TGTGCCAGCAGACCGGGACAGGGAAACACCATATATTTT.

This clone has just a few counts. CDR3 sequence (DNA): TGTGCCAGCAGCTTTGTGCGGGAGAGCTCCTACGAGCAGTACTTC. It codes for CASSFVRESSYEQYF. The chain carries TRBV12-1 and TRBJ2-7; the table's D call TRBD2 went unverified against the DNA. TRBV12-1 is recorded as a pseudogene. The CDR3 loop spans 15 amino acids.

The V and J genes are TRBV2 and TRBJ2-2; 7 positions agree with TRBD2. Germline loops: CDR1 SNHLY, CDR2 FYNNEI. Trimming took 0 bases from V and 5 from J; bases not matched to a gene: 9. The CDR3 is 17 residues long. The CDR3 DNA follows: TGTGCCAGCAGTGAAGCGGGAACTAGCGTCAGAACCGGGGAGCTGTTTTTT. Translated: CASSEAGTSVRTGELFF.

This clone was seen only once. J is TRBJ1-1 and V is TRBV14; D gene unclear. The CDR3 consists of 17 residues. Trimming removed 0 bases from V and 3 bases from J, with 17 bases in between. Germline V gives CDR1 SGHDN, CDR2 FVKESK. The CDR3 DNA is TGTGCCAGCAGCCAAGATGATCCTCTCGGTGCGGACACTGAAGCTTTCTTT. It translates to CASSQDDPLGADTEAFF.

The gene calls are TRBV11-3 and TRBJ2-7; 9 bases are shared with TRBD2. CDR1 and CDR2 (germline): SGHNT, YENEEA. Trimming cost V 5 bases and J 4 bases; bases outside gene matches: 9. CDR3 size: 15 residues. This CDR3 reads CASSSSGGVGYEQYF. CDR3 DNA sequence: TGTGCCAGCAGCAGTAGCGGGGGAGTCGGGTACGAGCAGTACTTC.

The V and J genes are TRBV9 and TRBJ2-3, with a weak D call TRBD2 (6 bases). V lost 4 bases to trimming and J lost 6 bases, with 15 bases between them. The CDR3 runs to 14 residues. Germline-derived CDR1 and CDR2 are SGDLS and YYNGEE. The CDR3 coding sequence is TGTGCCAGCAGCCCTCGACTAGTTCTGGATACGCAGTATTTT. It specifies CASSPRLVLDTQYF.

This clone was seen more than once but under ten times. The V gene is TRBV5-1, the J gene TRBJ2-7; the match to TRBD2 covers 11 bases. Trimming removed 6 bases from V and 7 bases from J; junction bases left unmatched: 9. This CDR3 contains 14 residues. CDR1 SGHRS and CDR2 YFSETQ come from the germline V gene. CDR3 nucleotide sequence: TGCGCCAGCACTACTAGCGGGAGTCAGGGAGAGCAGTACTTC. This codes for CASTTSGSQGEQYF.

This sequence joins TRBV30 and TRBJ2-5; D gene unclear. Germline V gene data show CDR1 as GTSNPN and CDR2 as SVGIG (reference sequence). V was shortened by 0 bases and J by 4 bases, with 12 bases between the two germline ends. The CDR3 runs 14 residues. The CDR3 region has the DNA TGTGCCTGGAGTGTACAAGACCAGTCAGAGACCCAGTACTTC. Encoded protein: CAWSVQDQSETQYF. The entire variable domain, with the rest obtained from reference TRBV30 and TRBJ2-5, is as follows: SQTIHQWPATLVQPVGSPLSLECTVEGTSNPNLYWYRQAAGRGLQLLFYSVGIGQISSEVPQNLSASRPQDRQFILSSKKLLLSDSGFYLCAWSVQDQSETQYFGPGTRLLVL.

The V gene is TRBV12-1, the J gene TRBJ2-7. TRBV12-1 is listed as a pseudogene. The CDR3 is made up of 17 amino acids. For the CDR3, the DNA is TGTGCCAGCAGCTTTGGACAGCCGGGGACGAGACCCTACGAGCAGTACTTC. This codes for CASSFGQPGTRPYEQYF.

V is TRBV29-1 and J is TRBJ2-5; no definite D call. V was clipped by 4 bases and J by 2 bases, with 8 bases between them. The CDR3 runs 12 residues. Germline V gene lookup returns CDR1 SQVTM and CDR2 ANQGSEA. Here the CDR3 reads CSVARTQETQYF. CDR3 bases: TGCAGCGTTGCCAGGACGCAAGAGACCCAGTACTTC. Using reference TRBV29-1 and TRBJ2-5 for the parts outside the CDR3, the full variable domain is SAVISQKPSRDICQRGTSLTIQCQVDSQVTMMFWYRQQPGQSLTLIATANQGSEATYESGFVIDKFPISRPNLTFSTLTVSNMSPEDSSIYLCSVARTQETQYFGPGTRLLVL.

The chain combines TRBV5-1 with TRBJ2-1, with D possibly TRBD1 on 5 matching bases. The CDR3 length is 15 residues. V was cut by 4 bases and J by 0 bases, with 11 bases left in between. Germline CDR1 reads SGHRS; CDR2 reads YFSETQ. The CDR3 reads CASSLGQFSYNEQFF. CDR3 nucleotides: TGCGCCAGCAGCCTAGGACAATTCTCCTACAATGAGCAGTTCTTC.

The rearrangement joins TRBV6-5 to TRBJ2-7; no clear D gene. The CDR3 runs 14 residues. Germline-derived CDR1 and CDR2 are MNHEY and SVGAGI. The ends were cut back, 0 bases at V and 3 bases at J, with 9 bases in the middle. Here the CDR3 DNA reads TGTGCCAGCAGTTACTCATGGGGTCTCTACGAGCAGTACTTC. Protein product: CASSYSWGLYEQYF.

The table lists this clone with a few counts. The chain couples TRBV5-1 to TRBJ1-4; TRBD1 matches 7 bases. Germline V gene sequence: CDR1 SGHRS, CDR2 YFSETQ. The CDR3 has 15 residues. The V and J ends lost 5 bases and 4 bases, in that order; junction bases with no gene match: 8. The CDR3: CASRDGQEINEKLFF. The DNA for the CDR3 is TGCGCCAGCAGAGACGGACAGGAGATTAATGAAAAACTGTTTTTT.

The sample holds one count of this clone. The chain uses TRBV18 and TRBJ2-4; D is ambiguous. Trimming left V 2 bases short and J 0 bases short, with 5 bases between. Germline V gene data show CDR1 as KGHSH and CDR2 as LQKENI. This CDR3 comprises 14 residues. CDR3 sequence (DNA): TGTGCCAGCTCACCAGTGGAAGCCAAAAACATTCAGTACTTC. It yields the protein CASSPVEAKNIQYF. Together with reference TRBV18 and TRBJ2-4, the CDR3 gives the full variable domain: NAGVMQNPRHLVRRRGQEARLRCSPMKGHSHVYWYRQLPEEGLKFMVYLQKENIIDESGMPKERFSAEFPKEGPSILRIQQVVRGDSAAYFCASSPVEAKNIQYFGAGTRLSVL.

V gene TRBV7-9 combines with J gene TRBJ2-5; tentative D call: TRBD1 (6 bases). This CDR3 has 18 residues. Trimming took 1 base from V and 4 from J, leaving 22 bases between them. In germline, CDR1 is SEHNR, CDR2 FQNEAQ (reference sequence). In nucleotides, the CDR3 is TGTGCCAGCAGCTTAGGACCAATAACAGGGCGTAGAGGAGAGACCCAGTACTTC. Translation: CASSLGPITGRRGETQYF.

The rearrangement uses TRBV5-4 and TRBJ1-2, with D unclear. V was pared by 4 bases and J by 5 bases, with 15 bases between. The CDR3 spans 14 residues. Germline assignment: CDR1 SGHNT and CDR2 YYREEE (reference sequence). CDR3 DNA sequence: TGTGCCAGCAGCCCCCGTGCAGAGGTATATGGCTACACCTTC. Its translation: CASSPRAEVYGYTF.

This chain joins TRBV7-8 and TRBJ1-3, with TRBD1 matching over 8 bases. Unmatched junction bases numbered 6, after V lost 2 bases and J lost 0 bases. The CDR3 has 17 amino acids. Germline CDR1 reads SGHVS; CDR2 reads FQNEAQ. The CDR3 region has the DNA TGTGCCAGCAGCTTATGGGGACAGGAAAGCTCTGGAAACACCATATATTTT. Translating it yields CASSLWGQESSGNTIYF.

This clone was seen just once. This sequence joins TRBV6-6 and TRBJ1-1; no reliable D call. Germline V gives CDR1 MNHNY, CDR2 SVGAGI (reference sequence). Trimming pared 4 bases from V and 1 base from J, leaving 10 bases between. There are 14 residues in the CDR3. The CDR3: CASSLDSRNTEAFF. In DNA form, the CDR3 reads TGTGCCAGCAGTTTAGACTCCAGGAACACTGAAGCTTTCTTT.

V usage is TRBV5-1 and J usage is TRBJ2-2; 8 nucleotides align to TRBD1. The CDR3 covers 14 residues. Germline CDR1 is SGHRS and CDR2 is YFSETQ. The ends lost 4 bases at V and 4 bases at J; junction bases unmatched: 3. The CDR3 is CASSETGVTGELFF. Written as DNA, the CDR3 is TGCGCCAGCAGCGAGACAGGGGTCACCGGGGAGCTGTTTTTT.

The chain has TRBV5-1 and TRBJ2-1; D is unresolved. V was trimmed by 2 bases and J by 5 bases, leaving 11 bases between them. This CDR3 spans 14 amino acids. The germline V gene has CDR1 SGHRS and CDR2 YFSETQ. CDR3 in amino acids: CASSLTGLHNEQFF. For the CDR3, the DNA is TGCGCCAGCAGCTTAACGGGCCTACACAATGAGCAGTTCTTC.

This chain joins TRBV6-1 and TRBJ1-2; D gene ambiguous. The germline V and J ends were trimmed by 1 base and 5 bases, with 11 bases remaining between them. CDR1 and CDR2 from the germline V gene are MNHNS and SASEGT. The CDR3 runs to 14 residues. The CDR3 region is CASSEVGRIYGYTF. The DNA of the CDR3 is TGTGCCAGCAGTGAAGTCGGGAGGATTTATGGCTACACCTTC.